The 10 T cell receptor beta chains below come from one sample, sequenced in a study of cytomegalovirus exposure and HLA in healthy donors. The PCR had 60 Vbeta and 13 Jbeta primers. Only in-frame clones appear in the TCRdb table, and some are missing; sequencing was by immunoSEQ multiplex PCR. The sample shows 100,000 to 150,000 clones, approximately 83% of them seen only once. Sequencing was done on a sample of PBMCs. Receptors were obtained from a woman in her forties in good health and CMV-seropositive.

This clone appeared a single time. This chain links TRBV19 with TRBJ2-5; 9 nucleotides agree with TRBD2. This CDR3 comprises 16 residues. Looked up from germline, CDR1 is LNHDA and CDR2 is SQIVND (reference sequence). The V and J ends lost 1 base and 0 bases, in that order; junction bases with no gene match: 3. CDR3 nucleotides: TGTGCCAGTAGTATAGGTGCGGGAGGGAACCAAGAGACCCAGTACTTC. Amino acid sequence: CASSIGAGGNQETQYF.

V and J are TRBV30 and TRBJ2-4; 11 nucleotides match TRBD2. Trimming at V came to 0 bases and at J to 2 bases, leaving 12 bases not matched to a gene. The CDR3 is 19 amino acids. The germline V gene encodes CDR1 GTSNPN and CDR2 SVGIG (reference sequence). The CDR3 is CAWSVGVLAGVVSKNIQYF. The CDR3 DNA reads as TGTGCCTGGAGTGTTGGTGTACTAGCGGGAGTAGTGTCCAAAAACATTCAGTACTTC.

V usage is TRBV5-1 and J usage is TRBJ1-5; D not resolved. CDR3 length: 15 residues. The V gene lost 2 bases and the J gene lost 0 bases, with 9 bases spanning the gap. Germline loops: CDR1 SGHRS, CDR2 YFSETQ. CDR3 nucleotides: TGCGCCAGCAGCTTAGTCGGGAGTAGCAATCAGCCCCAGCATTTT. Its translation is CASSLVGSSNQPQHF.

This rearrangement joins TRBV9 to TRBJ2-5, with 8 bases lining up with TRBD2. Germline CDR1 and CDR2: SGDLS and YYNGEE. The J segment lost 5 bases and the V segment lost 5 bases, leaving 11 bases of the junction unmatched. CDR3 length equals 15 residues. The CDR3 nucleotides read TGTGCCAGCAGTGAAAGCGGGAGAAGAGGGGAGACCCAGTACTTC. It translates to CASSESGRRGETQYF.

This chain links TRBV5-1 with TRBJ2-7; 11 nucleotides match TRBD2. Per germline, CDR1 SGHRS and CDR2 YFSETQ. V shed 0 bases and J 7 bases; nucleotides not matched to a gene: 9. The CDR3 consists of 16 residues. CDR3 in DNA: TGCGCCAGCAGCTTGGAAAGTCTAGCGGGAGGTGGAGAGCAGTACTTC. Translation: CASSLESLAGGGEQYF.

The gene calls are TRBV7-2 and TRBJ2-3; possible D gene TRBD2, 6 bases. In germline, CDR1 is SGHTA, CDR2 FQGNSA. Trimming stripped 4 bases from V and 6 bases from J, with 8 bases between. CDR3 length: 12 amino acids. The CDR3 protein is CASSSLADTQYF. The CDR3 nucleotides are TGTGCCAGCAGCTCTCTAGCGGATACGCAGTATTTT.

The rearrangement links TRBV10-3 to TRBJ1-1, with TRBD1 matching over 7 bases. Unmatched junction bases numbered 8, after V lost 9 bases and J lost 4 bases. The V gene's germline CDR1 is ENHRY and CDR2 SYGVKD. The length of the CDR3 is 13 residues. This CDR3 reads CAILTGVGTEAFF. The CDR3 DNA reads TGTGCCATTCTCACAGGGGTTGGCACTGAAGCTTTCTTT.

This clone was counted between two and nine times. The chain uses TRBV14 and TRBJ1-2; D call uncertain. The CDR3 is 16 residues long. Germline CDR1 is SGHDN and CDR2 is FVKESK. V was clipped by 4 bases and J by 3 bases, with 18 bases between them. CDR3 in amino acids: CASSPRLEIPHYGYTF. The CDR3 DNA reads as TGTGCCAGCAGCCCTCGTCTCGAGATCCCCCACTATGGCTACACCTTC.

The chain uses TRBV9 and TRBJ2-3; the D gene is possibly TRBD2 (5 bases). Trimming shortened V by 3 bases and J by 1 base, and 15 bases separated the two germline ends. The CDR3 runs 16 residues. Germline V gives CDR1 SGDLS, CDR2 YYNGEE. CDR3 DNA: TGTGCCAGCAGCGGGTCGGAGCGGAGACGCACAGATACGCAGTATTTT. Residues: CASSGSERRRTDTQYF.

This chain connects TRBV27 to TRBJ1-1, with D perhaps matching TRBD1 (5 bases). Germline V CDR1 and CDR2: MNHEY, SMNVEV (reference sequence). The CDR3 extends over 15 amino acids. V lost 2 bases and J 1 base, leaving 11 bases between the germline ends. CDR3 nucleotides: TGTGCCAGCAGTTTAGATAGGGGCGGGAACACTGAAGCTTTCTTT. Translation gives CASSLDRGGNTEAFF.